This TCR beta chain was sequenced for a study of blood T cell repertoires in COVID-19. For the study at large: Researchers got acute and convalescent COVID-19 samples from the United States, Italy and Spain. PBMCs, B-cell-depleted T cells, or T cells provided the cDNA or gDNA that made up the material.

How the authors handled the data: Amplification of reference gene primers provided the estimated nucleated cell counts. Sequencing was performed with immunoSEQ multiplex PCR; in TCRdb, only in-frame clones are kept and a portion is missing. Clone size and V and J calls were adopted from that table, with D and trimming inferred from the DNA. The profile shows about 21,000 clones, about 90% of them singletons. Germline V gene lookup returns CDR1 SGHRS and CDR2 YFSETQ. The germline V and J ends were trimmed by 0 bases and 6 bases, with 9 bases remaining between them. The CDR3 covers 13 residues. What was sequenced was peripheral blood. The chain links TRBV5-1 to TRBJ1-2; the D gene is possibly TRBD1 (6 bases). The TCR was taken from a human donor in a cohort sampled during active COVID-19. CDR3 residues: CASSLDRANGYTF. CDR3 DNA: TGCGCCAGCAGCTTGGACAGGGCTAATGGCTACACCTTC.